This T cell receptor (beta chain) was recovered during a study of technical replicates of blood from a handful of donors. The CDR3 spans 14 residues. CDR1 and CDR2 from the germline V gene are SEHNR and FQNEAQ (reference sequence). The trim removed 5 bases at V and 2 bases at J, leaving 6 bases unmatched. Assay used: immunoSEQ multiplex PCR; TCRdb lists only in-frame clones, some missing. The sample contains fewer than 70,000 clones, about 86% of which appear only once. This TCR derives from a human donor in good health. Some clones in this sample may be carry-over from other donors' samples. Sample: PBMCs. This chain connects TRBV7-9 to TRBJ2-7, with 7 bases that match TRBD1. CDR3 in amino acids: CASSPHQGAYEQYF. The CDR3 bases are TGTGCCAGCAGCCCCCACCAGGGGGCCTACGAGCAGTACTTC. Complete variable domain (other parts from reference TRBV7-9 and TRBJ2-7): DTGVSQNPRHKITKRGQNVTFRCDPISEHNRLYWYRQTLGQGPEFLTYFQNEAQLEKSRLLSDRFSAERPKGSFSTLEIQRTEQGDSAMYLCASSPHQGAYEQYFGPGTRLTVT.